This T cell receptor beta chain was sequenced in a study of blood T cell repertoires in COVID-19. Study as a whole: The United States, Italy and Spain were the sources of the acute and convalescent COVID-19 samples. The cDNA or gDNA used as material had been derived from T cells, B-cell-depleted T cells, or PBMCs.

Sequencing was performed with immunoSEQ multiplex PCR; in TCRdb, only in-frame clones are kept and a portion is missing. Among 150,000 to 200,000 clones listed, roughly 91% were seen once. The germline CDR1 and CDR2 sequences are MGHDK and SYGVNS. The CDR3 is 15 amino acids. The junction had 11 bases not matched to a gene; V was cut back by 5 bases and J by 5 bases. The chain links TRBV25-1 to TRBJ1-2; TRBD1 agrees at 7 bases. Sequences were obtained from peripheral blood. The TCR originated in a man aged 18 to 30 with acute or convalescent COVID-19. The CDR3 DNA follows: TGTGCCAGCAGTCCAGGGGGTCCCCCGGGATATGGCTACACCTTC. Its translation: CASSPGGPPGYGYTF.